These T cell receptor beta chains were read from a single sample in a study of blood T cell repertoires in COVID-19. The protocol was immunoSEQ multiplex PCR, while the TCRdb copy is restricted to in-frame clones and leaves out a portion. The sample shows around 250,000 clones, around 90% of them seen only once. Specimen: PBMCs or T cells enriched from blood (not recorded which). Receptors originate from a human donor in a cohort exposed to, infected with or recovered from COVID-19 (not recorded which). The donor label of this sample is uncertain. Each CDR3 is given with its conserved first and last residue. The D gene is left open where the match is weak. The listing skips clone size in some rows; elsewhere it reads once, few, many or a size class.

D: TRBD1
V: TRBV11-2
J: TRBJ1-1
size: .
CDR3: CASRIQGDTEAFF
DNA: TGTGCCAGCAGAATACAGGGGGACACTGAAGCTTTCTTT

D: .
V: TRBV4-1
J: TRBJ1-4
size: .
CDR3: CASSQRGATNEKLFF
DNA: TGCGCCAGCAGCCAAAGAGGTGCAACTAATGAAAAACTGTTTTTT

D: TRBD2
V: TRBV7-8
J: TRBJ2-3
size: .
CDR3: CASSSRGGPSTDTQYF
DNA: TGTGCCAGCAGTTCCCGGGGGGGCCCTAGCACAGATACGCAGTATTTT

D: .
V: TRBV6-5
J: TRBJ1-4
size: .
CDR3: CASSRDLTNEKLFF
DNA: TGTGCCAGCTCTAGAGACTTAACTAATGAAAAACTGTTTTTT

D: TRBD1
V: TRBV6-5
J: TRBJ1-1
size: .
CDR3: CASRGQGSDTEAFF
DNA: TGTGCCAGCAGAGGACAGGGTTCAGACACTGAAGCTTTCTTT

D: .
V: TRBV24-1
J: TRBJ1-3
size: .
CDR3: CATRESAGNTIYF
DNA: TGTGCCACCCGGGAGTCGGCGGGAAACACCATATATTTT

D: TRBD1
V: TRBV27
J: TRBJ1-5
size: .
CDR3: CASSLTTGGNQPQHF
DNA: TGTGCCAGCAGTTTAACGACAGGGGGCAATCAGCCCCAGCATTTT

D: .
V: TRBV18
J: TRBJ1-5
size: .
CDR3: CASSPTQGDQPQHF
DNA: TGTGCCAGCTCACCAACACAGGGAGACCAGCCCCAGCATTTT

D: TRBD1
V: TRBV6-2/TRBV6-3
J: TRBJ1-1
size: .
CDR3: CASSFLQGALGTEAFF
DNA: TGTGCCAGCAGTTTTCTACAGGGGGCGTTAGGCACTGAAGCTTTCTTT

D: TRBD1
V: TRBV12-3/TRBV12-4
J: TRBJ1-2
size: .
CDR3: CASSLTGGDGYTF
DNA: TGTGCCAGCAGCCTTACAGGGGGCGATGGCTACACCTTC

D: .
V: TRBV27
J: TRBJ2-4
size: .
CDR3: CASSLSPLAKNIQYF
DNA: TGTGCCAGCAGTTTATCCCCTTTAGCCAAAAACATTCAGTACTTC

D: TRBD2
V: TRBV24-1
J: TRBJ2-1
size: .
CDR3: CATSDTTSGGPSSYNEQFF
DNA: TGTGCCACCAGTGATACGACTAGCGGGGGCCCGAGCTCCTACAATGAGCAGTTCTTC

D: TRBD2
V: TRBV5-6
J: TRBJ2-7
size: .
CDR3: CASSLGGGTGYEQYF
DNA: TGTGCCAGCAGCTTGGGCGGGGGTACAGGCTACGAGCAGTACTTC

D: .
V: TRBV30
J: TRBJ2-7
size: .
CDR3: CAWSGVRDRGSYEQYF
DNA: TGTGCCTGGAGTGGTGTAAGGGATAGGGGTTCCTACGAGCAGTACTTC

D: TRBD1
V: TRBV11-1
J: TRBJ2-7
size: once
CDR3: CASSLQGQGYEQYF
DNA: TGTGCCAGCAGCTTGCAAGGACAGGGCTACGAGCAGTACTTC

D: .
V: TRBV27
J: TRBJ1-2
size: .
CDR3: CASREVFPRSGKGYGYTF
DNA: TGTGCCAGCAGAGAAGTATTCCCCCGATCAGGGAAGGGCTATGGCTACACCTTC

D: TRBD2
V: TRBV7-6
J: TRBJ2-3
size: .
CDR3: CASSPLSGGGTDTQYF
DNA: TGTGCCAGCAGCCCGCTTAGCGGGGGGGGTACAGATACGCAGTATTTT

D: .
V: TRBV7-9
J: TRBJ2-3
size: once
CDR3: CASKLIGGTVPMDTDTQYF
DNA: TGTGCCAGCAAACTTATAGGAGGGACAGTGCCCATGGACACAGATACGCAGTATTTT

D: TRBD1
V: TRBV3-1/TRBV3-2
J: TRBJ2-2
size: .
CDR3: CASSRQGPGNTGELFF
DNA: TGTGCCAGCAGCCGACAGGGCCCGGGGAACACCGGGGAGCTGTTTTTT

D: .
V: TRBV30
J: TRBJ2-3
size: .
CDR3: CAWSLTDTQYF
DNA: TGTGCCTGGAGCCTCACAGATACGCAGTATTTT

D: .
V: TRBV5-4
J: TRBJ1-2
size: .
CDR3: CASSSTDTNYGYTF
DNA: TGTGCCAGCAGCTCGACAGACACTAACTATGGCTACACCTTC

D: .
V: TRBV11-3
J: TRBJ2-2
size: .
CDR3: CASSSTGGTGELFF
DNA: TGTGCCAGCAGCTCGACCGGGGGCACCGGGGAGCTGTTTTTT

D: .
V: TRBV6-2/TRBV6-3
J: TRBJ1-5
size: .
CDR3: CASSYSNVMGEWPQHF
DNA: TGTGCCAGCAGTTACTCGAACGTCATGGGCGAGTGGCCCCAGCATTTT

D: .
V: TRBV5-8
J: TRBJ1-6
size: .
CDR3: CASSLEGLLNSPLHF
DNA: TGTGCCAGCAGCTTGGAGGGGCTCCTTAATTCACCCCTCCACTTT

D: .
V: TRBV19
J: TRBJ2-7
size: .
CDR3: CASSMQGGYEQYF
DNA: TGTGCCAGTAGTATGCAGGGTGGCTACGAGCAGTACTTC

D: .
V: TRBV29-1
J: TRBJ1-1
size: .
CDR3: CSDGTSAFF
DNA: TGCAGCGACGGGACATCAGCTTTCTTT

D: TRBD1
V: TRBV10-2
J: TRBJ1-1
size: .
CDR3: CASSPFNRGTEAFF
DNA: TGCGCCAGCAGCCCATTCAACAGGGGCACTGAAGCTTTCTTT

D: .
V: TRBV7-2
J: TRBJ2-5
size: .
CDR3: CASSLGPGGTQYF
DNA: TGTGCCAGCAGCTTAGGGCCCGGGGGGACCCAGTACTTC

D: .
V: TRBV2
J: TRBJ1-1
size: .
CDR3: CASSLQMNTEAFF
DNA: TGTGCCAGCAGTCTCCAGATGAACACTGAAGCTTTCTTT

D: TRBD1
V: TRBV9
J: TRBJ1-2
size: .
CDR3: CASSVTGGEYGYTF
DNA: TGTGCCAGCAGCGTTACAGGGGGCGAATATGGCTACACCTTC

D: .
V: TRBV28
J: TRBJ1-5
size: .
CDR3: CASSYFRQPQHF
DNA: TGTGCCAGCAGTTATTTTCGTCAGCCCCAGCATTTT

D: TRBD1
V: TRBV2
J: TRBJ1-2
size: .
CDR3: CASSVGTGVYGYTF
DNA: TGTGCCAGCAGCGTAGGGACAGGAGTTTATGGCTACACCTTC

D: .
V: TRBV4-1
J: TRBJ1-3
size: .
CDR3: CASSQFILAKFSGNTIYF
DNA: TGCGCCAGCAGCCAGTTCATATTGGCAAAATTCTCTGGAAACACCATATATTTT

D: .
V: TRBV5-1
J: TRBJ1-1
size: .
CDR3: CASSYTGGDTEAFF
DNA: TGCGCCAGCAGCTACACTGGGGGGGACACTGAAGCTTTCTTT

D: TRBD1
V: TRBV5-1
J: TRBJ2-5
size: .
CDR3: CASSPGTGVKETQYF
DNA: TGCGCCAGCAGCCCCGGGACAGGGGTAAAAGAGACCCAGTACTTC

D: TRBD2
V: TRBV9
J: TRBJ2-1
size: .
CDR3: CASSATSGGALRYNEQFF
DNA: TGTGCCAGCAGCGCCACTAGCGGGGGGGCCCTCCGATACAATGAGCAGTTCTTC

D: .
V: TRBV18
J: TRBJ1-5
size: .
CDR3: CASSQNRDSNQPQHF
DNA: TGTGCCAGCTCGCAGAACAGGGATAGCAATCAGCCCCAGCATTTT

D: .
V: TRBV25-1
J: TRBJ1-1
size: once
CDR3: CASSSVGNTEAFF
DNA: TGTGCCAGCAGTAGCGTGGGGAACACTGAAGCTTTCTTT

D: .
V: TRBV11-2
J: TRBJ1-2
size: .
CDR3: CASSLLTGSYGYTF
DNA: TGTGCCAGCAGCCTCCTGACAGGCAGCTATGGCTACACCTTC

D: .
V: TRBV6-5
J: TRBJ1-2
size: .
CDR3: CASRHDGNYGYTF
DNA: TGTGCCAGCAGACACGACGGGAACTATGGCTACACCTTC

D: TRBD1
V: TRBV27
J: TRBJ1-6
size: .
CDR3: CASGGTGGNSPLHF
DNA: TGTGCCAGCGGCGGGACAGGGGGAAATTCACCCCTCCACTTT

D: .
V: TRBV6-5
J: TRBJ2-2
size: .
CDR3: CASRGTALLGELFF
DNA: TGTGCCAGCAGGGGGACTGCCCTTCTCGGGGAGCTGTTTTTT

D: TRBD1
V: TRBV18
J: TRBJ2-7
size: .
CDR3: CASSKDRTSYEQYF
DNA: TGTGCCAGCTCAAAGGACAGGACCTCCTACGAGCAGTACTTC

D: .
V: TRBV10-1
J: TRBJ2-7
size: .
CDR3: CASSDGGGRAYEQYF
DNA: TGCGCCAGCAGTGATGGGGGAGGAAGGGCATACGAGCAGTACTTC

D: .
V: TRBV6-5
J: TRBJ1-6
size: few
CDR3: CASSYSMQGLNSPLHF
DNA: TGTGCCAGCAGTTACTCGATGCAGGGGTTAAATTCACCCCTCCACTTT

D: TRBD2
V: TRBV11-2
J: TRBJ2-7
size: once
CDR3: CASSYPSASGAYEQYF
DNA: TGTGCCAGCAGTTACCCGAGCGCTAGCGGGGCCTACGAGCAGTACTTC

D: .
V: TRBV12-5
J: TRBJ1-1
size: .
CDR3: CASGNRGIFAGNMNTEAFF
DNA: TGTGCTAGTGGTAATCGGGGGATTTTCGCAGGGAACATGAACACTGAAGCTTTCTTT